This record covers a single T cell receptor (beta chain). The J segment lost 7 bases and the V segment lost 3 bases, leaving 10 bases of the junction unmatched. Germline V gene data show CDR1 as SGDLS and CDR2 as YYNGEE. The CDR3 covers 15 residues. Recruited during active infection, patients (from Seattle) were subsequently followed longitudinally. This record comes from a study of blood T cell repertoires in COVID-19. Study details: Acute and convalescent COVID-19 specimens originated in the United States, Italy and Spain. T cells, B-cell-depleted T cells, or PBMCs supplied cDNA or gDNA.

Authors' analysis steps: How many nucleated cells were present was estimated from reference gene primer amplification. Clones were sequenced by immunoSEQ multiplex PCR, and TCRdb holds only the in-frame ones, with some missing. The V and J calls and clone size come from that table; D and trimming were worked out from the DNA. This table holds about 250,000 clones, approximately 89% found once. The V gene is TRBV9, the J gene TRBJ1-2, with 9 bases lining up with TRBD1. This clonotype originated in a woman younger than 45 with COVID-19, enrolled during active disease. The specimen sequenced was peripheral blood. CDR3 sequence: CASSENRGQRAGYTF. Here the CDR3 DNA reads TGTGCCAGCAGCGAAAACAGGGGGCAGAGGGCTGGCTACACCTTC.